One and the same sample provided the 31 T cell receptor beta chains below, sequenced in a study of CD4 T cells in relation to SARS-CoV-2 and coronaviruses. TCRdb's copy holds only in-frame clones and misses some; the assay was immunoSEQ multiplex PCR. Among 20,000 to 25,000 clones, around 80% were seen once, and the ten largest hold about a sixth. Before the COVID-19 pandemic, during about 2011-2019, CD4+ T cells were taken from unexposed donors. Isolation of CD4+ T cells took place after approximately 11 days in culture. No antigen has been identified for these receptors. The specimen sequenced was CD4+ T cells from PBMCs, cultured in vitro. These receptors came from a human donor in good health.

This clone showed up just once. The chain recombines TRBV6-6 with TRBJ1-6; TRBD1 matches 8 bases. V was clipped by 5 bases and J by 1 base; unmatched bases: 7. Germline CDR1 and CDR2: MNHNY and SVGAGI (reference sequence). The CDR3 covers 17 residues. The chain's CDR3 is CASSHGQGGSYNSPLHF. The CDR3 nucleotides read TGTGCCAGCAGTCATGGACAGGGAGGATCCTATAATTCACCCCTCCACTTT.

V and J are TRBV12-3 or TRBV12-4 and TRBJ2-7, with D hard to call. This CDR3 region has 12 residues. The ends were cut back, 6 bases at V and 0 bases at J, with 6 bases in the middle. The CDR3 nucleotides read TGTGCCAGCAGGGGCTACTCCTACGAGCAGTACTTC. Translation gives CASRGYSYEQYF.

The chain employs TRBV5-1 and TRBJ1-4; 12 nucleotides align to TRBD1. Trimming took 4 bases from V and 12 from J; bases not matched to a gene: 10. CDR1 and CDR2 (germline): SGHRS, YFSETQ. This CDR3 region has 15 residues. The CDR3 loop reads CASSRTGTGGRELFF. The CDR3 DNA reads TGCGCCAGCAGCCGAACCGGGACAGGGGGCAGGGAACTGTTTTTT.

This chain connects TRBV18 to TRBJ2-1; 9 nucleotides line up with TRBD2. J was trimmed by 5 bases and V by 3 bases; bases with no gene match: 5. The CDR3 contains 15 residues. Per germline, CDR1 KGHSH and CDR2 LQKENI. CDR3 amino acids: CASSPLAGANNEQFF. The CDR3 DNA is TGTGCCAGCTCACCCTTAGCGGGAGCGAACAATGAGCAGTTCTTC.

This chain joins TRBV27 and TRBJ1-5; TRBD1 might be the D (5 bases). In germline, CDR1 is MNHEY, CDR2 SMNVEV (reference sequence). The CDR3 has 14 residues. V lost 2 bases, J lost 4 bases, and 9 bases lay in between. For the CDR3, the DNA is TGTGCCAGCAGTTTACAGGGTGGTAATCAGCCCCAGCATTTT. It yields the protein CASSLQGGNQPQHF.

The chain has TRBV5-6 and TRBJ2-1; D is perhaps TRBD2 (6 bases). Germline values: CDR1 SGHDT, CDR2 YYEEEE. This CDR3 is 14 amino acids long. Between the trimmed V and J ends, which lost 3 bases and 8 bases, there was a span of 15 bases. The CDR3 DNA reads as TGTGCCAGCAGCTGGGGGGTTGAAGTCGATGAGCAGTTCTTC. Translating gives CASSWGVEVDEQFF.

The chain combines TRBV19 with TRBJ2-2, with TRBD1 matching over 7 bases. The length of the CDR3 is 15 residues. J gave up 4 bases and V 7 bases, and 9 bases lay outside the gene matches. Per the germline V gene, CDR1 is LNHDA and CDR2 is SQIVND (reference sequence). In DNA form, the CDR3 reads TGTGCCAGTACCCGAAGTGACAGGGTCACCGGGGAGCTGTTTTTT. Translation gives CASTRSDRVTGELFF.

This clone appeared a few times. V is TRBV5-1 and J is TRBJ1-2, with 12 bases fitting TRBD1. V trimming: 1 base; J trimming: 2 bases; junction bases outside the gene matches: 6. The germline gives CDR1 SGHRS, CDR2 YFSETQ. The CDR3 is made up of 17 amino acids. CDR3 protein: CASSLSGGTGGNYGYTF. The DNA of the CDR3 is TGCGCCAGCAGCTTGAGCGGAGGGACAGGGGGCAACTATGGCTACACCTTC. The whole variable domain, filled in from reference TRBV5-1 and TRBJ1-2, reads KAGVTQTPRYLIKTRGQQVTLSCSPISGHRSVSWYQQTPGQGLQFLFEYFSETQRNKGNFPGRFSGRQFSNSRSEMNVSTLELGDSALYLCASSLSGGTGGNYGYTFGSGTRLTVV.

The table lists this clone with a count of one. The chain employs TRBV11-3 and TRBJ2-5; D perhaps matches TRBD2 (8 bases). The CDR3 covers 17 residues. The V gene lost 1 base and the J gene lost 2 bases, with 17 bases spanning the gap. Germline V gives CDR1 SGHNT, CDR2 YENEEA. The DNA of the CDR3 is TGTGCCAGCAGCTTAGGCGGGAGGACAGGAACGCAAGAGACCCAGTACTTC. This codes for CASSLGGRTGTQETQYF.

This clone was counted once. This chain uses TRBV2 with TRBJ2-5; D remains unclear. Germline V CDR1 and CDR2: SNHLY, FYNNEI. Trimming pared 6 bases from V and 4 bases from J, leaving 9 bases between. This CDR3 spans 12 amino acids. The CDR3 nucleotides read TGTGCCAGCAGACCGGGTGGAGAGACCCAGTACTTC. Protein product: CASRPGGETQYF.

The CDR3 protein is CASTQTSAGYTF. The CDR3 bases are TGTGCCAGCACCCAAACCAGCGCGGGCTACACCTTC. The chain recombines TRBV12-3 or TRBV12-4 with TRBJ1-2, with unresolved D. CDR3 length: 12 amino acids. V was trimmed by 7 bases and J by 8 bases, leaving 14 bases between them.

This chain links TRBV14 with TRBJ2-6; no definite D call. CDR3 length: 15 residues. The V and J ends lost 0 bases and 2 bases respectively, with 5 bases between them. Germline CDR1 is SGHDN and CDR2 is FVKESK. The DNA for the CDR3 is TGTGCCAGCAGCCAAGATGGGACTGGGGCCAACGTCCTGACTTTC. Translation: CASSQDGTGANVLTF. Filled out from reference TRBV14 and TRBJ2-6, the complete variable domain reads EAGVTQFPSHSVIEKGQTVTLRCDPISGHDNLYWYRRVMGKEIKFLLHFVKESKQDESGMPNNRFLAERTGGTYSTLKVQPAELEDSGVYFCASSQDGTGANVLTFGAGSRLTVL.

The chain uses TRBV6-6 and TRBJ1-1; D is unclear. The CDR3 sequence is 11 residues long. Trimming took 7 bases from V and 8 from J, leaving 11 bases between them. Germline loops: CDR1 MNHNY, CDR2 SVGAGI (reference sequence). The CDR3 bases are TGTGCCAGCACCGGACTGGGAGAAGCTTTCTTT. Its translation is CASTGLGEAFF.

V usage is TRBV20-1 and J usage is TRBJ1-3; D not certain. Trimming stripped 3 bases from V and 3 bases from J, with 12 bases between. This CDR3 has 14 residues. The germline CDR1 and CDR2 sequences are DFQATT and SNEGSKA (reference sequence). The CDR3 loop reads CSASNSFFGNTIYF. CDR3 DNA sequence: TGCAGTGCTAGTAATAGCTTTTTTGGAAACACCATATATTTT.

CDR3 bases: TGCGCCAGCAGTGAGGTCAGGGATAACTATGGCTACACCTTC. Its protein product is CASSEVRDNYGYTF. The chain links TRBV10-2 to TRBJ1-2; TRBD1 might be the D (5 bases). CDR3 length: 14 amino acids. V was cut by 2 bases and J by 1 base, with 8 bases left in between. Germline CDR1 reads WSHSY; CDR2 reads SAAADI.

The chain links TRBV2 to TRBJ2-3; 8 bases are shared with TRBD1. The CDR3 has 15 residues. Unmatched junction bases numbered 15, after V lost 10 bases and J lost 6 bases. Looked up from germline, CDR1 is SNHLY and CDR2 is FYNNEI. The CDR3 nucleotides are TGTGCCACCGCCGGGCGACAGGGGCTTAGGGATACGCAGTATTTT. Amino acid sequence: CATAGRQGLRDTQYF. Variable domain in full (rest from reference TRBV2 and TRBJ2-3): EPEVTQTPSHQVTQMGQEVILRCVPISNHLYFYWYRQILGQKVEFLVSFYNNEISEKSEIFDDQFSVERPDGSNFTLKIRSTKLEDSAMYFCATAGRQGLRDTQYFGPGTRLTVL.

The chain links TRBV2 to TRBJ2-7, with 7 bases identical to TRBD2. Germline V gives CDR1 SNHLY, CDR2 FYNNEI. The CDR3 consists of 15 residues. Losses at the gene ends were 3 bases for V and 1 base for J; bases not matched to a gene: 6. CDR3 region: CASSEDTSVSYEQYF. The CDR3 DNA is TGTGCCAGCAGTGAGGATACTAGCGTTTCCTACGAGCAGTACTTC.

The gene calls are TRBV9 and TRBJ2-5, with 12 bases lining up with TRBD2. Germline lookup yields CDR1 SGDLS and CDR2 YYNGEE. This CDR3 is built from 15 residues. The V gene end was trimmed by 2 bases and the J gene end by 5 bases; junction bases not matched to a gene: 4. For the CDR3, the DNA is TGTGCCAGCAGCGTCCCTAGCGGGGGGGTTGAGACCCAGTACTTC. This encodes CASSVPSGGVETQYF. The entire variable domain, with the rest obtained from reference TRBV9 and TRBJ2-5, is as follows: DSGVTQTPKHLITATGQRVTLRCSPRSGDLSVYWYQQSLDQGLQFLIQYYNGEERAKGNILERFSAQQFPDLHSELNLSSLELGDSALYFCASSVPSGGVETQYFGPGTRLLVL.

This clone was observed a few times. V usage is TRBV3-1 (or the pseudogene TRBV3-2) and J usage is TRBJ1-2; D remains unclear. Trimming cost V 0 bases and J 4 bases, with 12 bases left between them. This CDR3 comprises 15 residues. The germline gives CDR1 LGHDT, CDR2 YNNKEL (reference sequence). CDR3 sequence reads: CASSQDTGPTYGYTF. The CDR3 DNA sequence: TGTGCCAGCAGCCAAGATACGGGTCCCACCTATGGCTACACCTTC.

The CDR3 coding sequence is TGTGCCAGCAGTTCAGAGCCGAGTCAGAGTCAGTTCTTC. This gives the protein CASSSEPSQSQFF. The chain combines TRBV6-5 with TRBJ2-1; D gene ambiguous. Between the trimmed V and J ends, which lost 4 bases and 13 bases, there was a span of 17 bases. The CDR3 has 13 amino acids. Germline lookup yields CDR1 MNHEY and CDR2 SVGAGI.

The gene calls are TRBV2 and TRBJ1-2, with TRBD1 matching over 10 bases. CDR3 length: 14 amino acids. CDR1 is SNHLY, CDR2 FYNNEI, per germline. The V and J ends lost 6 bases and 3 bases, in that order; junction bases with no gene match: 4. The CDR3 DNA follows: TGTGCCAGCAGAGCCGGGACAGGGGACTATGGCTACACCTTC. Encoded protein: CASRAGTGDYGYTF.

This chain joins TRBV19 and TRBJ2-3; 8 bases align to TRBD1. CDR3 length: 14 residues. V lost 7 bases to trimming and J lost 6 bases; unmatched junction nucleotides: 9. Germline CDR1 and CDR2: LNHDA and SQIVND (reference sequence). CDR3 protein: CASKDRATRDTQYF. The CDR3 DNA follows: TGTGCCAGTAAGGACAGGGCGACGCGTGATACGCAGTATTTT. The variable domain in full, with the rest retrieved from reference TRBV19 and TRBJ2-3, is DGGITQSPKYLFRKEGQNVTLSCEQNLNHDAMYWYRQDPGQGLRLIYYSQIVNDFQKGDIAEGYSVSREKKESFPLTVTSAQKNPTAFYLCASKDRATRDTQYFGPGTRLTVL.

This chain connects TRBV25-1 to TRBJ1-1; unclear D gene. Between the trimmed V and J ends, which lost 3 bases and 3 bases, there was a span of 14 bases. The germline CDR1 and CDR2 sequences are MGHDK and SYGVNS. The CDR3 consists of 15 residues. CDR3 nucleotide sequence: TGTGCCAGCAGTGATCCTGGAGGCGGCGACACTGAAGCTTTCTTT. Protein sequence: CASSDPGGGDTEAFF.

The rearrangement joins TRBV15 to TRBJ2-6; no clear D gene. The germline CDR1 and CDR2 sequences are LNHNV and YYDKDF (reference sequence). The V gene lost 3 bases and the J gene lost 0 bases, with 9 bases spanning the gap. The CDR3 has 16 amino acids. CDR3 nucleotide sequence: TGTGCCACCAGCAGGGAAGCAGGCTCTGGGGCCAACGTCCTGACTTTC. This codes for CATSREAGSGANVLTF.

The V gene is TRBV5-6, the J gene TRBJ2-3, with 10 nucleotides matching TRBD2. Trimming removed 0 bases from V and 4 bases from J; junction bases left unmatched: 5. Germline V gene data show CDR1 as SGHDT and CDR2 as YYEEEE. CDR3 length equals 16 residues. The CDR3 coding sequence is TGTGCCAGCAGCTTGGTTCGTGGACTAGCGGCAGATACGCAGTATTTT. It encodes CASSLVRGLAADTQYF.

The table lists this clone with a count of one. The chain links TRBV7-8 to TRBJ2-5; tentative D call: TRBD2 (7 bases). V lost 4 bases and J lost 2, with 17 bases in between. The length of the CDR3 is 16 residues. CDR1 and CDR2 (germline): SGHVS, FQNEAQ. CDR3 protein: CASSSTGRGWQETQYF. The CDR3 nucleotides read TGTGCCAGCAGCTCCACAGGGCGGGGGTGGCAAGAGACCCAGTACTTC. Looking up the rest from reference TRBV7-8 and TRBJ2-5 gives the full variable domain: GAGVSQSPRYKVAKRGQDVALRCDPISGHVSLFWYQQALGQGPEFLTYFQNEAQLDKSGLPSDRFFAERPEGSVSTLKIQRTQQEDSAVYLCASSSTGRGWQETQYFGPGTRLLVL.

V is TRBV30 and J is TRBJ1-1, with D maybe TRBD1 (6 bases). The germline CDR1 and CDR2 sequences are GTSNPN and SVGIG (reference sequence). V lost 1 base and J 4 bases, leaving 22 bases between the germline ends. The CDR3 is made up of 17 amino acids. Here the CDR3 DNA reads TGTGCCTGGAGTGGCATGGCAGGGGCGTCTGTTGGCACTGAAGCTTTCTTT. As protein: CAWSGMAGASVGTEAFF.

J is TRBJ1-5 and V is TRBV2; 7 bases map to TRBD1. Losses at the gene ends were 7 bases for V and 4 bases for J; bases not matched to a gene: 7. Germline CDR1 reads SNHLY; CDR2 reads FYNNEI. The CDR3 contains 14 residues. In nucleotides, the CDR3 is TGTGCCAGCAAGGGGGCGGGAAGGAATCAGCCCCAGCATTTT. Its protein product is CASKGAGRNQPQHF.

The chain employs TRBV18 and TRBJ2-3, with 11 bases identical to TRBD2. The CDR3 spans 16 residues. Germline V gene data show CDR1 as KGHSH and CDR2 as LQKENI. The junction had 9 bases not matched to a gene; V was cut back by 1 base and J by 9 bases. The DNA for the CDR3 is TGTGCCAGCTCACCACTAGCGGGAGGGCCCGGAGACACGCAGTATTTT. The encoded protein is CASSPLAGGPGDTQYF.

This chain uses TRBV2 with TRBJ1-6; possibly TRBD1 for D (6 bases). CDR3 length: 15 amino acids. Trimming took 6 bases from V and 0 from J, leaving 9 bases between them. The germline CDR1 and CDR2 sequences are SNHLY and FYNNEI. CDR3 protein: CASRQQGSYNSPLHF. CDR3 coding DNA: TGTGCCAGCAGGCAACAGGGCTCCTATAATTCACCCCTCCACTTT.

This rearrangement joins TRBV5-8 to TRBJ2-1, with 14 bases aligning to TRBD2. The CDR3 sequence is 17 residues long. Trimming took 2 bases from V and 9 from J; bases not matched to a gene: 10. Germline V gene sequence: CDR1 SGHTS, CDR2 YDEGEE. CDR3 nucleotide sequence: TGTGCCAGCAGCTTTAGTTGGACTAGCGGGAGGATTAGTGAGCAGTTCTTC. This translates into CASSFSWTSGRISEQFF.